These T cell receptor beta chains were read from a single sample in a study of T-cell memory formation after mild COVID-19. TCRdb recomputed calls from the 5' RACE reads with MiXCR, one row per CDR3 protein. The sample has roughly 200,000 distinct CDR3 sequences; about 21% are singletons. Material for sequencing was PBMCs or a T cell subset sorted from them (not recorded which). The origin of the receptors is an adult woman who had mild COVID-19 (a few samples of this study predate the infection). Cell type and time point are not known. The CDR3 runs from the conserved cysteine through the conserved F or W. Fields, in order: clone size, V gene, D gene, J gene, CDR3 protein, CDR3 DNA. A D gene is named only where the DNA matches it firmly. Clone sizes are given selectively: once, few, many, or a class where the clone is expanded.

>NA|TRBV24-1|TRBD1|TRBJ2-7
CATSKTGLDEQYF
TGTGCCACCAGCAAGACAGGGCTGGACGAGCAGTACTTC
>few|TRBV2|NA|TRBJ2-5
CASSDNRSGVETQYF
TGTGCCAGCAGTGACAACAGGTCTGGAGTAGAGACCCAGTACTTC
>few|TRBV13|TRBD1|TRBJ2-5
CASSENEGQRLQETQYF
TGTGCCAGCAGCGAAAACGAGGGACAGAGATTACAAGAGACCCAGTACTTC
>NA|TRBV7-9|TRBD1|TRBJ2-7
CASSFGSDRGQYEQYF
TGTGCCAGCAGCTTTGGCTCAGACAGGGGGCAATACGAGCAGTACTTC
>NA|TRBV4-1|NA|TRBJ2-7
CASSQVEDSSYEQYF
TGCGCCAGCAGCCAAGTCGAGGACAGCTCCTACGAGCAGTACTTC
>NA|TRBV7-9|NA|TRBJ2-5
CASSLMSAQETQYF
TGTGCCAGCAGCTTAATGTCAGCCCAAGAGACCCAGTACTTC
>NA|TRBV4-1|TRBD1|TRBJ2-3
CASSQVGQSNTDTQYF
TGCGCCAGCAGCCAAGTGGGACAGAGCAACACAGATACGCAGTATTTT
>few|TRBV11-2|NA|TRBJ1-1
CASSLAGRTEAFF
TGTGCCAGCAGCTTAGCAGGGAGGACTGAAGCTTTCTTT
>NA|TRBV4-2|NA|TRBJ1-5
CASSQETGFNQPQHF
TGTGCCAGCAGCCAAGAAACCGGGTTCAATCAGCCCCAGCATTTT
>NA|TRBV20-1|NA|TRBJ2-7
CSAPLDAYEQYF
TGCAGTGCTCCACTGGACGCGTACGAGCAGTACTTC
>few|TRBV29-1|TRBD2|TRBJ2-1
CSVEGTSNYNEQFF
TGCAGCGTTGAAGGGACTAGCAACTACAATGAGCAGTTCTTC
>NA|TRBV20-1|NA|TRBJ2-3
CSARDRGADTQYF
TGCAGTGCTAGAGATCGAGGAGCAGATACGCAGTATTTT
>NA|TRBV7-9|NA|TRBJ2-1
CASTDETKGEQFF
TGTGCCAGCACCGACGAGACCAAGGGTGAGCAGTTCTTC
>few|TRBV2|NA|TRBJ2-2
CASHLDTRPSGELFF
TGTGCCAGTCACTTGGACACGCGACCTTCCGGGGAGCTGTTTTTT
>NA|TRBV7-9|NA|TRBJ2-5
CASSGRTIGETQYF
TGTGCCAGCAGCGGGCGCACAATAGGGGAGACCCAGTACTTC
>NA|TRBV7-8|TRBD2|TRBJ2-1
CASRVGLAGPIYEQFF
TGTGCCAGCAGAGTGGGGTTAGCGGGACCTATCTATGAGCAGTTCTTC
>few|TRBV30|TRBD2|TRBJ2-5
CAWMGLAGDTYGTQYF
TGTGCCTGGATGGGACTAGCGGGGGATACATACGGGACCCAGTACTTC
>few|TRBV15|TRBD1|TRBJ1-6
CATSARDRYNSPLHF
TGTGCCACCAGCGCCCGGGACAGATATAATTCACCCCTCCACTTT
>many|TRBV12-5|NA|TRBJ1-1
CASGYGTSEAFF
TGTGCTAGTGGCTACGGGACTTCCGAAGCTTTCTTT
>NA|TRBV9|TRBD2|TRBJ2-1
CASSRLAGLHNEQFF
TGTGCCAGCAGCAGACTAGCGGGCCTCCACAATGAGCAGTTCTTC
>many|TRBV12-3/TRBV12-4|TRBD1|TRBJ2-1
CASSVRDRGGNEQFF
TGTGCCAGCAGTGTCCGGGACAGGGGAGGGAATGAGCAGTTCTTC
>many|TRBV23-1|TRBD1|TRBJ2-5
CATRHKRGDRQETQYF
TGCGCCACGCGTCACAAAAGGGGGGACAGGCAAGAGACCCAGTACTTC
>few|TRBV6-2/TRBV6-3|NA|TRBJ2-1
CASRNRGAVEQFF
TGTGCCAGCAGGAACCGAGGGGCGGTTGAGCAGTTCTTC
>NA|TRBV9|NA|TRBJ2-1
CASSVAAGRSYNEQFF
TGTGCCAGCAGCGTAGCCGCAGGGAGGTCCTACAATGAGCAGTTCTTC
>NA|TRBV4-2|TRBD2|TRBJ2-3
CASSPRLAGGPADTQYF
TGTGCCAGCAGCCCCAGACTAGCGGGGGGGCCGGCAGATACGCAGTATTTT
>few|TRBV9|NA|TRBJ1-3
CASSPLGFSGNTIYF
TGTGCCAGCAGCCCCCTGGGGTTCTCTGGAAACACCATATATTTT
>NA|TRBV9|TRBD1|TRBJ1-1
CASSPRVGQGAPEAFF
TGTGCCAGCAGCCCGAGAGTGGGACAGGGGGCCCCTGAAGCTTTCTTT
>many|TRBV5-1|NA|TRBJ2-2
CASSLANRVSGGELFF
TGCGCCAGCAGCTTGGCCAACCGGGTGTCGGGCGGGGAGCTGTTTTTT
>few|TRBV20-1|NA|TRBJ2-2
CSALGAGELFF
TGCAGTGCCCTAGGAGCCGGGGAGCTGTTTTTT
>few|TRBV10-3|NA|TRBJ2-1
CAISEANEQFF
TGTGCCATCTCCGAAGCCAATGAGCAGTTCTTC
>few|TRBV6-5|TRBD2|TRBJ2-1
CASSPTGTSGFDEQFF
TGTGCCAGCAGCCCAACCGGGACTAGCGGTTTCGATGAGCAGTTCTTC
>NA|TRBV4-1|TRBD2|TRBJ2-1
CASSQAGGAEQFF
TGCGCCAGCAGCCAAGCGGGAGGGGCTGAGCAGTTCTTC
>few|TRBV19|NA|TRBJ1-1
CASSIDGRHTEAFF
TGTGCCAGTAGTATAGATGGGAGGCACACTGAAGCTTTCTTT
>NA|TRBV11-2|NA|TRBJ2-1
CASSLGGAGFYNEQFF
TGTGCCAGCAGCTTAGGAGGTGCGGGGTTCTACAATGAGCAGTTCTTC
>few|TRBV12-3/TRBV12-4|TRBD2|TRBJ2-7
CASSFWLAGEGEQYF
TGTGCCAGCAGTTTTTGGCTAGCGGGAGAAGGGGAGCAGTACTTC
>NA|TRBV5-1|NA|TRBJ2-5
CASSWSGETQYF
TGCGCCAGCAGCTGGTCGGGGGAGACCCAGTACTTC
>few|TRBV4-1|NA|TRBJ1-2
CASSQSRALDLYGYTF
TGCGCCAGCAGCCAAAGCCGGGCCCTAGACCTCTATGGCTACACCTTC
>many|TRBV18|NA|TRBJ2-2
CASSPLPVQNTGELFF
TGTGCCAGCTCACCACTGCCCGTTCAGAACACCGGGGAGCTGTTTTTT
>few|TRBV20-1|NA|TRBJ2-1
CSAQRRGLGNEQFF
TGCAGTGCTCAAAGGCGGGGCCTCGGGAATGAGCAGTTCTTC
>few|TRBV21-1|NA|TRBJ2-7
CASSARLAGDHEQYF
TGTGCCAGCAGCGCCAGACTAGCGGGAGACCACGAGCAGTACTTC
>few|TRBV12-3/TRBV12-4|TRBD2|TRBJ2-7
CASSFEVRRAGGSHEQYF
TGTGCCAGCAGTTTCGAAGTGCGTCGAGCGGGGGGCTCCCACGAGCAGTACTTC
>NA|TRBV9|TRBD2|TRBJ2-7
CASSAEGLDFYEQYF
TGTGCCAGCAGCGCCGAAGGACTAGACTTCTACGAGCAGTACTTC
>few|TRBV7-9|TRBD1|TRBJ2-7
CASSIPGQGPYEQYF
TGTGCCAGCAGCATCCCGGGACAGGGCCCCTACGAGCAGTACTTC
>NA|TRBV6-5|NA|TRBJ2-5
CASSPDRETQYF
TGTGCCAGCAGCCCGGACAGAGAGACCCAGTACTTC
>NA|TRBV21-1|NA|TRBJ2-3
CASSKRWTSGRARRLDTQYF
TGTGCCAGCAGCAAACGCTGGACTAGCGGGAGGGCCAGGCGTTTAGATACGCAGTATTTT
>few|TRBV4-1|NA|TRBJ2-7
CASSQERVLNEQYF
TGCGCCAGCAGCCAAGAAAGGGTGTTGAACGAGCAGTACTTC
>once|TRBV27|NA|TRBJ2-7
CASSSSTGFPYEQYF
NA
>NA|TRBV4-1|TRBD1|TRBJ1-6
CASSQVGAGQGNSPLHF
TGCGCCAGCAGCCAAGTTGGGGCGGGACAGGGGAATTCACCCCTCCACTTT
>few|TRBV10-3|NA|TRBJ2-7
CAISDYGGEQYF
TGTGCCATCAGTGACTACGGGGGCGAGCAGTACTTC
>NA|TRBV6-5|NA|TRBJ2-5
CASSPGSSGTQYF
TGTGCCAGCAGCCCCGGGTCTTCGGGGACCCAGTACTTC
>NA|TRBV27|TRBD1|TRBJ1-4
CASRLQGGREKLFF
TGTGCCAGCAGATTACAGGGGGGTAGGGAAAAACTGTTTTTT
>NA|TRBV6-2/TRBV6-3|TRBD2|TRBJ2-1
CASSSPGLAALRYNEQFF
TGTGCCAGCAGTTCGCCGGGACTAGCGGCCTTAAGGTACAATGAGCAGTTCTTC
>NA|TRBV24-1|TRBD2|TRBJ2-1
CATSQRALAGFYNEQFF
TGTGCCACCAGTCAGAGAGCGCTAGCGGGCTTCTACAATGAGCAGTTCTTC
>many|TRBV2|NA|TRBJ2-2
CASSWATGELFF
TGTGCCAGCAGTTGGGCCACTGGGGAGCTGTTTTTT